What follows are 32 T cell receptor beta chains derived from one specimen sequenced in a study of blood T cell repertoires in COVID-19. TCRdb's table, derived via immunoSEQ multiplex PCR, lists solely in-frame clones and lacks some. The sample yields 150,000 to 200,000 clones, approximately 87% seen once. Sample: peripheral blood. Receptors were obtained from a woman aged 55-70 years with COVID-19, enrolled during active disease.

The chain combines TRBV6-5 with TRBJ2-7, with TRBD1 matching 9 bases. The CDR3 runs 15 residues. Looked up from germline, CDR1 is MNHEY and CDR2 is SVGAGI. With 2 bases clipped from V and 3 bases from J, the junction kept 5 bases outside the gene matches. This chain's CDR3 is CASSYRGTGLYEQYF. Here the CDR3 DNA reads TGTGCCAGCAGTTACCGAGGGACAGGGCTCTACGAGCAGTACTTC.

This clone was seen just once. This chain connects TRBV12-3 or TRBV12-4 to TRBJ1-4, with D unresolved. The CDR3 is 13 amino acids. Trimming cost V 4 bases and J 8 bases, with 11 bases left between them. The CDR3 bases are TGTGCCAGCAGTTCCCAGAACCAGGAAAAACTGTTTTTT. Protein sequence: CASSSQNQEKLFF.

The CDR3 loop reads CASTRGGGNTEAFF. DNA of the CDR3: TGTGCCAGCACCCGAGGGGGCGGGAACACTGAAGCTTTCTTT. The V call is TRBV2, the J call TRBJ1-1; the match to TRBD1 covers 7 bases. The CDR3 spans 14 residues. The V segment lost 7 bases and the J segment 1 base; nucleotides outside the gene matches: 6. Looked up from germline, CDR1 is SNHLY and CDR2 is FYNNEI. Using reference TRBV2 and TRBJ1-1 for the parts outside the CDR3, the full variable domain is EPEVTQTPSHQVTQMGQEVILRCVPISNHLYFYWYRQILGQKVEFLVSFYNNEISEKSEIFDDQFSVERPDGSNFTLKIRSTKLEDSAMYFCASTRGGGNTEAFFGQGTRLTVV.

The CDR3 here is CASSPRQGFGYGYTF. In nucleotides, the CDR3 is TGTGCCAGCAGTCCAAGACAGGGCTTCGGCTATGGCTACACCTTC. The V gene is TRBV11-3, the J gene TRBJ1-2; 7 bases align to TRBD1. CDR1 and CDR2 from the germline V gene are SGHNT and YENEEA. The CDR3 runs 15 residues. Trimming removed 6 bases from V and 4 bases from J; junction bases left unmatched: 11.

J is TRBJ1-3 and V is TRBV18; 7 bases map to TRBD1. The CDR3 is 15 residues long. The V gene end was trimmed by 0 bases and the J gene end by 7 bases; junction bases not matched to a gene: 6. Germline CDR1 KGHSH, CDR2 LQKENI. The CDR3 sequence is CASSPPDRVWNTIYF. As DNA, the CDR3 is TGTGCCAGCTCACCACCTGACAGGGTCTGGAACACCATATATTTT.

The chain couples TRBV19 to TRBJ1-5, with a weak D call TRBD1 (5 bases). Looked up from germline, CDR1 is LNHDA and CDR2 is SQIVND (reference sequence). The CDR3 has 14 amino acids. V shed 5 bases and J shed 0 bases, with 8 bases lying between them. CDR3 coding DNA: TGTGCCAGTAGTGCAGGGTATAGCAATCAGCCCCAGCATTTT. Translation gives CASSAGYSNQPQHF.

This chain joins TRBV15 and TRBJ2-7, with TRBD1 identical over 10 bases. The CDR3 has 14 amino acids. Per the germline V gene, CDR1 is LNHNV and CDR2 is YYDKDF (reference sequence). The V gene end was trimmed by 5 bases and the J gene end by 5 bases; junction bases not matched to a gene: 6. The CDR3 bases are TGTGCCACCAGCCGGAGACAGGGGGCAAACGAGCAGTACTTC. It yields the protein CATSRRQGANEQYF. Supplemented by reference TRBV15 and TRBJ2-7, the full variable domain reads DAMVIQNPRYQVTQFGKPVTLSCSQTLNHNVMYWYQQKSSQAPKLLFHYYDKDFNNEADTPDNFQSRRPNTSFCFLDIRSPGLGDTAMYLCATSRRQGANEQYFGPGTRLTVT.

V usage is TRBV15 and J usage is TRBJ2-7, with 9 nucleotides matching TRBD2. The V segment lost 8 bases and the J segment 5 bases; nucleotides outside the gene matches: 10. The CDR3 is made up of 14 amino acids. Germline V lookup: CDR1 LNHNV, CDR2 YYDKDF (reference sequence). CDR3 amino acids: CATGPLAGRDEQYF. In DNA, the CDR3 is TGTGCCACCGGACCCCTAGCGGGGAGAGACGAGCAGTACTTC. Variable domain in full (rest from reference TRBV15 and TRBJ2-7): DAMVIQNPRYQVTQFGKPVTLSCSQTLNHNVMYWYQQKSSQAPKLLFHYYDKDFNNEADTPDNFQSRRPNTSFCFLDIRSPGLGDTAMYLCATGPLAGRDEQYFGPGTRLTVT.

V is TRBV28 and J is TRBJ1-6, with D possibly matching TRBD1 (5 bases). Trimming shortened V by 2 bases and J by 0 bases, and 8 bases separated the two germline ends. Germline CDR1 reads MDHEN; CDR2 reads SYDVKM. This CDR3 contains 16 residues. This chain's CDR3 is CASSLGGGSYNSPLHF. The CDR3 nucleotides are TGTGCCAGCAGTTTAGGGGGGGGCTCCTATAATTCACCCCTCCACTTT.

In its sample, this clone was seen a few times. This chain links TRBV7-2 with TRBJ2-7, with 9 nucleotides matching TRBD1. Losses at the gene ends were 1 base for V and 2 bases for J; bases not matched to a gene: 0. This CDR3 contains 14 residues. Germline V gives CDR1 SGHTA, CDR2 FQGNSA. The CDR3 sequence: CASSLGQGAYEQYF. CDR3 coding DNA: TGTGCCAGCAGCTTAGGACAGGGGGCCTACGAGCAGTACTTC.

The J gene is TRBJ1-5, the V gene TRBV7-3; 8 bases are shared with TRBD1. This CDR3 comprises 19 residues. V lost 5 bases and J lost 0; bases outside the gene matches: 15. Germline V gene data show CDR1 as SGHTA and CDR2 as FQGTGA. The CDR3 DNA follows: TGTGCCAGCAGCACCTACGGACAGGGATGGGGATATAGCAATCAGCCCCAGCATTTT. Its translation is CASSTYGQGWGYSNQPQHF.

The V and J genes are TRBV29-1 and TRBJ2-1; weak D call: TRBD2 (6 bases). CDR3 length: 13 residues. Germline V gene lookup returns CDR1 SQVTM and CDR2 ANQGSEA. V lost 3 bases and J lost 5, with 11 bases in between. This CDR3 is CSVERDPDNEQFF. In DNA form, the CDR3 reads TGCAGCGTTGAGCGGGATCCTGACAATGAGCAGTTCTTC.

This chain connects TRBV4-3 to TRBJ1-1, with D uncertain. With 1 base removed from V and 0 bases from J, the gap between germline ends came to 9 bases. Germline CDR1 LGHNA, CDR2 YSLEER. This CDR3 contains 15 residues. The CDR3 nucleotides are TGCGCCAGCAGCCAAGTGAGGGAAATGAACACTGAAGCTTTCTTT. Protein sequence: CASSQVREMNTEAFF.

The chain has TRBV15 and TRBJ2-7, with 16 bases that match TRBD2. V lost 0 bases to trimming and J lost 4 bases; unmatched junction nucleotides: 0. CDR1 is LNHNV and CDR2 is YYDKDF in the germline V gene (reference sequence). The CDR3 extends over 16 amino acids. CDR3 region: CATSREGLAGGYEQYF. The CDR3 DNA is TGTGCCACCAGCAGAGAGGGACTAGCGGGGGGGTACGAGCAGTACTTC.

V usage is TRBV10-1 and J usage is TRBJ2-5; 10 nucleotides align to TRBD2. The V gene's germline CDR1 is WNHNN and CDR2 SYGVQD (reference sequence). This CDR3 is built from 16 residues. The V gene end was trimmed by 4 bases and the J gene end by 5 bases; junction bases not matched to a gene: 10. The CDR3 DNA reads TGCGCCAGCAGTGCCAGGACTAGCGGACTTTTGGAGACCCAGTACTTC. Its translation: CASSARTSGLLETQYF.

The chain uses TRBV9 and TRBJ1-2; 9 bases align to TRBD1. CDR1 SGDLS and CDR2 YYNGEE come from the germline V gene. J gave up 0 bases and V 4 bases, and 10 bases lay outside the gene matches. This CDR3 spans 17 amino acids. CDR3 DNA: TGTGCCAGCAGCAAAGGGGTCGGACAGGGGTCTAACTATGGCTACACCTTC. Translating gives CASSKGVGQGSNYGYTF.

The gene calls are TRBV6-5 and TRBJ1-2; possibly TRBD1 for D (5 bases). Germline V gene lookup returns CDR1 MNHEY and CDR2 SVGAGI. The CDR3 has 15 amino acids. The V end was cut by 0 bases, the J end by 3 bases, with 11 bases between. The DNA of the CDR3 is TGTGCCAGCAGTTACTCGCCAGGGTGGGACTATGGCTACACCTTC. Its translation: CASSYSPGWDYGYTF.

The genes are TRBV6-4 and TRBJ1-2, with 8 bases that match TRBD1. CDR3 length: 14 amino acids. V lost 7 bases to trimming and J lost 6 bases; unmatched junction nucleotides: 10. Germline CDR1 MRHNA, CDR2 SNTAGT. The CDR3 loop is CASKQGGEGDGYTF. As DNA, the CDR3 is TGTGCCAGCAAACAGGGGGGGGAAGGAGATGGCTACACCTTC.

V and J are TRBV15 and TRBJ2-7, with no clear D. Trimming took off 1 base at V and 5 bases at J, with 9 bases between the two ends. The CDR3 runs to 13 residues. CDR1 and CDR2 from the germline V gene are LNHNV and YYDKDF (reference sequence). The CDR3 DNA is TGTGCCACCAGCAGAGCACAGCTCAACGAGCAGTACTTC. This translates into CATSRAQLNEQYF.

The V call is TRBV5-1, the J call TRBJ1-2; D uncertain. Looked up from germline, CDR1 is SGHRS and CDR2 is YFSETQ. The CDR3 spans 12 residues. V shed 0 bases and J shed 8 bases, with 8 bases lying between them. Here the CDR3 DNA reads TGCGCCAGCAGCTTGGGTGAAGCGGGCTACACCTTC. Translating it yields CASSLGEAGYTF.

The chain carries TRBV6-5 and TRBJ1-2; D gene uncertain. The V end lost 6 bases, the J end lost 4 bases, and 18 bases lay between the germline ends. This CDR3 contains 15 residues. Germline CDR1 and CDR2: MNHEY and SVGAGI. CDR3 in amino acids: CASRHGVGLLYGYTF. In DNA form, the CDR3 reads TGTGCCAGCAGGCATGGAGTGGGTCTTCTCTATGGCTACACCTTC.

V and J are TRBV24-1 and TRBJ1-2; TRBD1 matches at 10 bases. Trimming removed 7 bases from V and 6 bases from J; junction bases left unmatched: 4. CDR1 and CDR2 from the germline V gene are KGHDR and SFDVKD. CDR3 length: 13 amino acids. In DNA form, the CDR3 reads TGTGCCACCAGGGAGGGGACAGGGGATGGCTACACCTTC. Its translation is CATREGTGDGYTF.

The chain has TRBV4-1 and TRBJ2-1, with 7 bases that match TRBD2. V lost 2 bases to trimming and J lost 3 bases; unmatched junction nucleotides: 7. Germline V gene sequence: CDR1 MGHRA, CDR2 YSYEKL. The CDR3 covers 16 residues. CDR3 coding DNA: TGCGCCAGCAGCCAAACCCCTAGCGGTTACTACAATGAGCAGTTCTTC. It encodes CASSQTPSGYYNEQFF.

The chain couples TRBV6-4 to TRBJ2-1, with 11 bases that match TRBD2. The CDR3 runs 14 residues. Trimming took 8 bases from V and 6 from J; bases not matched to a gene: 6. In germline, CDR1 is MRHNA, CDR2 SNTAGT. The CDR3 DNA reads TGTGCCAGCTCTCTAGCGGGAGGATTCAATGAGCAGTTCTTC. As protein: CASSLAGGFNEQFF.

The chain links TRBV4-2 to TRBJ1-1; D is undetermined. The CDR3 covers 14 residues. Germline CDR1 is LGHNA and CDR2 is YNFKEQ. Trimming shortened V by 1 base and J by 1 base, and 7 bases separated the two germline ends. The CDR3 loop is CASSQGQENTEAFF. CDR3 coding DNA: TGTGCCAGCAGCCAAGGGCAGGAGAACACTGAAGCTTTCTTT.

The CDR3 loop is CASSLDRDQPQHF. DNA of the CDR3: TGTGCCAGCAGCTTAGACAGGGATCAGCCCCAGCATTTT. The V call is TRBV7-2, the J call TRBJ1-5; maybe TRBD1 (6 bases). The V and J ends lost 1 base and 5 bases respectively, with 6 bases between them. The V gene's germline CDR1 is SGHTA and CDR2 FQGNSA. The CDR3 spans 13 residues.

This chain links TRBV5-8 with TRBJ2-7; 10 nucleotides line up with TRBD1. J was trimmed by 5 bases and V by 5 bases; bases with no gene match: 4. The CDR3 has 13 residues. Germline CDR1 reads SGHTS; CDR2 reads YDEGEE. In DNA form, the CDR3 reads TGTGCCAGCAGTTTCGACAGGGGGCACGAGCAGTACTTC. Translation: CASSFDRGHEQYF.

This rearrangement joins TRBV5-5 to TRBJ2-7; 10 bases are shared with TRBD2. Germline V gene data show CDR1 as SGHKS and CDR2 as YYEKEE (reference sequence). The CDR3 covers 16 residues. The junction had 8 bases not matched to a gene; V was cut back by 2 bases and J by 3 bases. For the CDR3, the DNA is TGTGCCAGCAGCTTTAGGATAGCGGGAGGAGACTACGAGCAGTACTTC. Protein sequence: CASSFRIAGGDYEQYF. The variable domain in full, with the rest retrieved from reference TRBV5-5 and TRBJ2-7, is DAGVTQSPTHLIKTRGQQVTLRCSPISGHKSVSWYQQVLGQGPQFIFQYYEKEERGRGNFPDRFSARQFPNYSSELNVNALLLGDSALYLCASSFRIAGGDYEQYFGPGTRLTVT.

V gene TRBV18 combines with J gene TRBJ2-7; a possible D gene is TRBD2 (6 bases). The CDR3 is 15 residues long. Germline values: CDR1 KGHSH, CDR2 LQKENI. The V end was cut by 8 bases, the J end by 4 bases, with 21 bases between. The CDR3 loop is CASTTGTLLGYEQYF. CDR3 nucleotide sequence: TGTGCCAGCACCACCGGGACTCTCTTGGGATACGAGCAGTACTTC.

The rearrangement uses TRBV24-1 and TRBJ2-7; 10 bases line up with TRBD2. CDR3 size: 15 residues. Per germline, CDR1 KGHDR and CDR2 SFDVKD. The J segment lost 6 bases and the V segment lost 4 bases, leaving 8 bases of the junction unmatched. Written as DNA, the CDR3 is TGTGCCACCAGTGAAAGGACTAGCGGACCCCCCGAGCAGTACTTC. This gives the protein CATSERTSGPPEQYF.

The CDR3 region has the DNA TGTGCCAGCAGGGGACTAGCGGGAGATACCGGGGAGCTGTTTTTT. Protein product: CASRGLAGDTGELFF. The V and J genes are TRBV2 and TRBJ2-2; 14 bases agree with TRBD2. The V gene's germline CDR1 is SNHLY and CDR2 FYNNEI. With V trimmed by 6 bases and J by 5 bases, 2 bases remained unmatched. The length of the CDR3 is 15 residues.

This clone showed up just a few times. The chain joins TRBV28 to TRBJ1-2, with TRBD1 identical over 11 bases. Germline values: CDR1 MDHEN, CDR2 SYDVKM. V shed 5 bases and J 3 bases; nucleotides not matched to a gene: 5. The CDR3 sequence is 15 residues long. The CDR3 DNA is TGTGCCAGCAGTCCACCGGGACAGGGGGACTATGGCTACACCTTC. Amino acids: CASSPPGQGDYGYTF.